Following are 16 T cell receptor beta chains from one sample sequenced in a study of patients and donors after allogeneic stem cell transplantation. TCRdb re-called the RT-PCR reads with MiXCR, one entry per CDR3 protein. The top ten clones hold roughly a quarter of a sample with approximately 170,000 distinct CDR3 sequences, about 24% of them seen once. The material sequenced was blood, either unsorted or a sorted T cell fraction (not recorded which). Every receptor here comes from a human donor who was either an allogeneic HSCT recipient or a stem cell or donor lymphocyte infusion donor (not recorded which). It is not recorded whose cells these are; they may come from a transplant donor.

The V call is TRBV5-1, the J call TRBJ2-2; 13 nucleotides line up with TRBD2. This CDR3 contains 16 residues. The trim removed 4 bases at V and 3 bases at J, leaving 3 bases unmatched. Germline V gene lookup returns CDR1 SGHRS and CDR2 YFSETQ. CDR3 region: CASSGLAGEDTGELFF. In DNA form, the CDR3 reads TGCGCCAGCAGCGGACTAGCGGGAGAGGACACCGGGGAGCTGTTTTTT.

This clonotype appeared a few times. V and J are TRBV28 and TRBJ2-2, with TRBD2 identical over 7 bases. Germline trimming cut 4 bases from V and 3 bases from J; bases unmatched to any gene: 2. CDR3 length equals 14 residues. Germline CDR1 reads MDHEN; CDR2 reads SYDVKM. The CDR3 loop is CASSSAGDTGELFF. The CDR3 region has the DNA TGTGCCAGCAGTTCGGCGGGGGACACCGGGGAGCTGTTTTTT.

This chain links TRBV20-1 with TRBJ1-5; D uncertain. The CDR3 runs to 15 residues. Germline CDR1 and CDR2: DFQATT and SNEGSKA (reference sequence). V shed 3 bases and J shed 0 bases, with 12 bases lying between them. The CDR3 bases are TGCAGTGCTAGTAAGGACCTCTATAGCAATCAGCCCCAGCATTTT. Amino acid sequence: CSASKDLYSNQPQHF.

CDR3 sequence reads: CASSYVGGWESNQPQHF. The CDR3 DNA sequence: TGTGCCAGCAGTTACGTTGGGGGCTGGGAAAGCAATCAGCCCCAGCATTTT. The rearrangement joins TRBV6-2 or TRBV6-3 to TRBJ1-5; TRBD1 might be the D (6 bases). Per the germline V gene, CDR1 is MNHEY and CDR2 is SVGEGT. Trimming took 2 bases from V and 1 from J, leaving 15 bases between them. The CDR3 runs 17 residues.

This clonotype was recorded only once. The chain has TRBV6-2 or TRBV6-3 and TRBJ2-3; 8 bases are a match to TRBD2. Germline V lookup: CDR1 MNHEY, CDR2 SVGEGT. The CDR3 is 14 amino acids. Trimming took 7 bases from V and 3 from J; bases not matched to a gene: 6. CDR3 loop: CASISGRGTDTQYF. Here the CDR3 DNA reads TGTGCCAGCATCAGCGGGAGAGGGACAGATACGCAGTATTTT.

This clonotype came up once. The CDR3 coding sequence is TGTGCCACCAGCAAAGGGGGTACAGAGACCCAGTACTTC. Residues: CATSKGGTETQYF. The rearrangement links TRBV15 to TRBJ2-5; a possible D gene is TRBD1 (6 bases). Germline V CDR1 and CDR2: LNHNV, YYDKDF (reference sequence). This CDR3 comprises 13 residues. V was trimmed by 4 bases and J by 4 bases, leaving 10 bases between them.

The chain links TRBV7-2 to TRBJ2-1, with 7 bases aligning to TRBD1. V shed 5 bases, J shed 4 bases, and the junction held 8 bases outside the gene matches. The CDR3 covers 15 residues. Germline V gene lookup returns CDR1 SGHTA and CDR2 FQGNSA. The CDR3 sequence: CASSKPGQRYNEQFF. The CDR3 DNA reads TGTGCCAGCAGCAAGCCGGGACAGAGGTACAATGAGCAGTTCTTC.

This clonotype showed up many times. This sequence joins TRBV12-3 or TRBV12-4 and TRBJ1-1; 9 positions agree with TRBD1. Trimming at V came to 4 bases and at J to 7 bases, leaving 10 bases not matched to a gene. The CDR3 contains 15 residues. Written as DNA, the CDR3 is TGTGCCAGCAGTTCCGCGGGACAGGGCCGTAGTGAAGCTTTCTTT. It translates to CASSSAGQGRSEAFF.

CDR3 in DNA: TGTGCCAGCAGAGGAGGGACTTTTGCAACTAATGAAAAACTGTTTTTT. It translates to CASRGGTFATNEKLFF. The chain is built from TRBV6-1 and TRBJ1-4; tentative D call: TRBD1 (5 bases). The CDR3 spans 16 residues. CDR1 is MNHNS and CDR2 is SASEGT in the germline V gene. V was trimmed by 6 bases and J by 0 bases, leaving 14 bases between them.

This clonotype came up a few times. The DNA for the CDR3 is TGTGCCAGCAGCAGTCGGACAGGGGGCGACCTCTATGGCTACACCTTC. It is translated as CASSSRTGGDLYGYTF. The chain joins TRBV14 to TRBJ1-2; TRBD1 matches at 11 bases. The CDR3 runs 16 residues. Germline values: CDR1 SGHDN, CDR2 FVKESK. The V and J ends lost 5 bases and 4 bases, in that order; junction bases with no gene match: 9.

This clonotype occurred a few times. The chain links TRBV3-1 to TRBJ2-3, with D tentatively TRBD2 (6 bases). Trimming cost V 4 bases and J 1 base, with 15 bases left between them. The CDR3 runs 16 residues. Germline V gene lookup returns CDR1 LGHDT and CDR2 YNNKEL (reference sequence). This CDR3 is CASSPNFGGGTDTQYF. The CDR3 DNA follows: TGTGCCAGCAGCCCCAATTTCGGGGGTGGCACAGATACGCAGTATTTT.

The chain is built from TRBV5-1 and TRBJ2-1; 8 bases are a match to TRBD2. V lost 0 bases, J lost 7 bases, and 9 bases stayed unmatched. CDR1 SGHRS and CDR2 YFSETQ come from the germline V gene. This CDR3 is built from 16 residues. CDR3: CASSLGTSTLENEQFF. The CDR3 DNA sequence: TGCGCCAGCAGCTTGGGGACTAGCACCTTGGAGAATGAGCAGTTCTTC. Using reference TRBV5-1 and TRBJ2-1 for the parts outside the CDR3, the full variable domain is KAGVTQTPRYLIKTRGQQVTLSCSPISGHRSVSWYQQTPGQGLQFLFEYFSETQRNKGNFPGRFSGRQFSNSRSEMNVSTLELGDSALYLCASSLGTSTLENEQFFGPGTRLTVL.

CDR3 DNA: TGCAGCGCCTTCGAGGGGGACTACGAGCAGTACTTC. It yields the protein CSAFEGDYEQYF. The chain is built from TRBV29-1 and TRBJ2-7; tentative D call: TRBD1 (6 bases). The germline gives CDR1 SQVTM, CDR2 ANQGSEA. V was shortened by 7 bases and J by 3 bases, with 13 bases between the two germline ends. This CDR3 region has 12 residues.

This clonotype came up a few times. The V gene is TRBV2, the J gene TRBJ1-2; D gene uncertain. Germline V lookup: CDR1 SNHLY, CDR2 FYNNEI. The CDR3 sequence is 13 residues long. The V and J ends lost 2 bases and 0 bases respectively, with 4 bases between them. CDR3 sequence reads: CASSERPNYGYTF. In DNA form, the CDR3 reads TGTGCCAGCAGTGAACGCCCTAACTATGGCTACACCTTC.

This clonotype was seen only a few times. The V gene is TRBV5-1, the J gene TRBJ2-7; 7 positions agree with TRBD2. Germline V gene data show CDR1 as SGHRS and CDR2 as YFSETQ. V lost 2 bases to trimming and J lost 4 bases; unmatched junction nucleotides: 3. CDR3 length: 13 amino acids. CDR3 nucleotide sequence: TGCGCCAGCAGCTTCGGCGGGAGATACGAGCAGTACTTC. Translated, it gives CASSFGGRYEQYF.

This clonotype was observed at least ten times. This sequence joins TRBV7-9 and TRBJ1-2; D not certain. The length of the CDR3 is 14 residues. V was trimmed by 3 bases and J by 0 bases, leaving 8 bases between them. Germline V gene lookup returns CDR1 SEHNR and CDR2 FQNEAQ (reference sequence). DNA of the CDR3: TGTGCCAGCAGCTTGGGCAGCTCTAACTATGGCTACACCTTC. Translation gives CASSLGSSNYGYTF.